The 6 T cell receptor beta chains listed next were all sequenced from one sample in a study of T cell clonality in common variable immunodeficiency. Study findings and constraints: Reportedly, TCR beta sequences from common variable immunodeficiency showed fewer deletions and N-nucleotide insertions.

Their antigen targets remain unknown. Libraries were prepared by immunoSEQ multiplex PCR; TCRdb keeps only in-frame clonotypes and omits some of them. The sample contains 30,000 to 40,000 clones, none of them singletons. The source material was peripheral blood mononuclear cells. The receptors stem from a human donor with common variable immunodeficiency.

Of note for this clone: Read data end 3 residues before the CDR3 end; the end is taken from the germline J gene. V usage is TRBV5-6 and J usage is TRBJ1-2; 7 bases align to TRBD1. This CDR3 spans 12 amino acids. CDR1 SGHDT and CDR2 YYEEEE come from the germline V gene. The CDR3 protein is CASSLDRDGYTF. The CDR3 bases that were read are TGTGCCAGCAGCCTAGACAGGGACGGC.

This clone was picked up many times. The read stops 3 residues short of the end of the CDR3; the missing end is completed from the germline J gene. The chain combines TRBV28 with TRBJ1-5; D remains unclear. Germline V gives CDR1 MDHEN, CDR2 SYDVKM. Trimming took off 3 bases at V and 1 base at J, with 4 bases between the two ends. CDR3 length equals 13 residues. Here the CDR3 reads CASSFRSNQPQHF. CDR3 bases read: TGTGCCAGCAGTTTCAGGAGCAATCAGCCC.

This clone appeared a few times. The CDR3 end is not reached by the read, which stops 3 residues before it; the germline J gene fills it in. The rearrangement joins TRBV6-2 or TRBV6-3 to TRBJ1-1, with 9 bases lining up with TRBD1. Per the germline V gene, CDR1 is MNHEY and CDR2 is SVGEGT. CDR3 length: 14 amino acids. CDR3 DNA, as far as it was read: TGTGCCAGCAGTCAGGGACAGGGTACTGGGAAA. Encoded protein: CASSQGQGTGK. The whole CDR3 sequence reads CASSQGQGTGKAFF.

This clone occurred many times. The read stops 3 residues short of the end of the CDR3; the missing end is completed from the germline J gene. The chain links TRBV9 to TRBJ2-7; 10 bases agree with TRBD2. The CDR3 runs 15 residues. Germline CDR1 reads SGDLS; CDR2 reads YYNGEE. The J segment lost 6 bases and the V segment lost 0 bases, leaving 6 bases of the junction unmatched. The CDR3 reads CASSVDVAGGLEQYF. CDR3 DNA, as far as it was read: TGTGCCAGCAGCGTAGACGTAGCGGGAGGCCTCGAG. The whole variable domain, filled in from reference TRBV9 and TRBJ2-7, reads DSGVTQTPKHLITATGQRVTLRCSPRSGDLSVYWYQQSLDQGLQFLIQYYNGEERAKGNILERFSAQQFPDLHSELNLSSLELGDSALYFCASSVDVAGGLEQYFGPGTRLTVT.

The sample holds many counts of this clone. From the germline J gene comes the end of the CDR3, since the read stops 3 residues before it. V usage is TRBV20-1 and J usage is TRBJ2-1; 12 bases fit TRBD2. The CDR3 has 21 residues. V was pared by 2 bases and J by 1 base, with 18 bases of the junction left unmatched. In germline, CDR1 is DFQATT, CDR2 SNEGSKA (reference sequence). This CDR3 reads CSARTYFTGTSGFLSYNEQFF. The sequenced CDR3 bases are TGCAGTGCTAGAACCTACTTTACCGGGACTAGCGGGTTTTTATCCTACAATGAG.

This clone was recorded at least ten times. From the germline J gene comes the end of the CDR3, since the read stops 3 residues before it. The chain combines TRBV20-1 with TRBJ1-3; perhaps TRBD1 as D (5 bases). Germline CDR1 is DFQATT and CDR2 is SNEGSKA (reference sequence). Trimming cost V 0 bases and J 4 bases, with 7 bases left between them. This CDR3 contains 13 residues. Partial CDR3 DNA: TGCAGTGCTAGAGACACAGGCGGAAACACC. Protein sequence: CSARDTGGNT. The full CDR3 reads CSARDTGGNTIYF.